This passage covers 24 T cell receptor beta chains from one sample sequenced in a study of blood T cell repertoires in COVID-19. The repertoire was sequenced with immunoSEQ multiplex PCR; TCRdb's copy has only in-frame clones and lacks some. The table includes approximately 94,000 clones, 80% to 90% detected once. The sample comprised peripheral blood. The receptors were gathered from a woman aged 65 to 85 with acute or convalescent COVID-19.

The chain is built from TRBV4-1 and TRBJ2-3, with 7 bases that match TRBD1. V shed 6 bases, J shed 1 base, and the junction held 4 bases outside the gene matches. CDR3 size: 14 residues. In germline, CDR1 is MGHRA, CDR2 YSYEKL. The CDR3 bases are TGCGCCAGCAGACGACAGGGAGGCACAGATACGCAGTATTTT. Translating gives CASRRQGGTDTQYF.

The chain joins TRBV4-2 to TRBJ2-3; weak D call: TRBD2 (6 bases). V lost 4 bases and J 2 bases, leaving 16 bases between the germline ends. Germline V lookup: CDR1 LGHNA, CDR2 YNFKEQ. The CDR3 runs 16 residues. For the CDR3, the DNA is TGTGCCAGCAGCCCCGTTCGCGCGGGAAACACAGATACGCAGTATTTT. It translates to CASSPVRAGNTDTQYF.

The chain carries TRBV3-1 (or the pseudogene TRBV3-2) and TRBJ2-4; the D gene is possibly TRBD1 (5 bases). Trimming took off 6 bases at V and 5 bases at J, with 14 bases between the two ends. In germline, CDR1 is LGHDT, CDR2 YNNKEL (reference sequence). The CDR3 is 14 amino acids. CDR3 sequence: CASSQIDSENIQYF. The CDR3 DNA reads TGTGCCAGCAGTCAAATCGACAGCGAAAACATTCAGTACTTC.

V gene TRBV24-1 combines with J gene TRBJ2-5; D is unclear. V was cut by 5 bases and J by 2 bases, with 8 bases left in between. This CDR3 comprises 13 residues. Germline assignment: CDR1 KGHDR and CDR2 SFDVKD. The CDR3 region is CATSVGRQETQYF. The CDR3 bases are TGTGCCACCAGTGTGGGCCGGCAAGAGACCCAGTACTTC.

The rearrangement links TRBV19 to TRBJ2-7, with 12 bases aligning to TRBD1. The germline V gene has CDR1 LNHDA and CDR2 SQIVND (reference sequence). This CDR3 spans 14 amino acids. The junction had 5 bases not matched to a gene; V was cut back by 7 bases and J by 4 bases. The CDR3 is CASTPGQGAYEQYF. CDR3 bases: TGTGCCAGTACTCCGGGACAGGGGGCGTACGAGCAGTACTTC.

V and J are TRBV5-6 and TRBJ1-1; D might be TRBD1 (6 bases). The V gene's germline CDR1 is SGHDT and CDR2 YYEEEE. The ends were cut back, 2 bases at V and 2 bases at J, with 13 bases in the middle. The CDR3 extends over 15 amino acids. CDR3 protein: CASSFQGGLNTEAFF. CDR3 nucleotide sequence: TGTGCCAGCAGCTTCCAAGGGGGACTAAACACTGAAGCTTTCTTT.

The chain has TRBV7-3 and TRBJ2-3, with D possibly matching TRBD2 (5 bases). V was shortened by 0 bases and J by 5 bases, with 21 bases between the two germline ends. The CDR3 has 18 amino acids. Germline-derived CDR1 and CDR2 are SGHTA and FQGTGA. The CDR3 loop reads CASSLTGLEALDRDTQYF. The CDR3 DNA reads TGTGCCAGCAGCTTAACCGGATTGGAGGCCCTTGACCGAGATACGCAGTATTTT.

The chain is built from TRBV15 and TRBJ2-7; weak D call: TRBD2 (5 bases). The CDR3 is 16 residues long. Germline values: CDR1 LNHNV, CDR2 YYDKDF (reference sequence). Trimming pared 3 bases from V and 1 base from J, leaving 16 bases between. CDR3 nucleotides: TGTGCCACCAGCAGGGAGCGGTTTACCATTTCCTACGAGCAGTACTTC. It is translated as CATSRERFTISYEQYF.

The sample holds one count of this clone. This rearrangement joins TRBV11-2 to TRBJ2-3; D is uncertain. From germline, CDR1 is SGHAT and CDR2 FQNNGV. The V end was cut by 3 bases, the J end by 1 base, with 8 bases between. The CDR3 is made up of 14 amino acids. CDR3 protein: CASSFELGTDTQYF. The CDR3 DNA follows: TGTGCCAGCAGCTTTGAGTTGGGCACAGATACGCAGTATTTT.

The chain has TRBV19 and TRBJ2-5; 8 bases line up with TRBD1. The V gene end was trimmed by 3 bases and the J gene end by 3 bases; junction bases not matched to a gene: 15. Per germline, CDR1 LNHDA and CDR2 SQIVND (reference sequence). The CDR3 contains 18 residues. The CDR3 protein is CASSMGARSGGSKETQYF. As DNA, the CDR3 is TGTGCCAGTAGTATGGGGGCCCGGTCAGGGGGCTCCAAAGAGACCCAGTACTTC.

This rearrangement joins TRBV5-1 to TRBJ1-1; D is ambiguous. V was trimmed by 4 bases and J by 1 base, leaving 8 bases between them. This CDR3 comprises 13 residues. Germline CDR1 SGHRS, CDR2 YFSETQ. In DNA form, the CDR3 reads TGCGCCAGCAGCCGAACAGAGAACACTGAAGCTTTCTTT. Translating it yields CASSRTENTEAFF.

The chain uses TRBV30 and TRBJ2-7, with D possibly matching TRBD2 (6 bases). This CDR3 region has 14 residues. The V gene's germline CDR1 is GTSNPN and CDR2 SVGIG (reference sequence). V was cut by 4 bases and J by 2 bases, with 15 bases left in between. The CDR3 nucleotides read TGTGCCTGGACCGCCGACGGGGGTCCCTACGAGCAGTACTTC. This gives the protein CAWTADGGPYEQYF.

The chain has TRBV27 and TRBJ1-2; possible D gene TRBD1, 6 bases. Looked up from germline, CDR1 is MNHEY and CDR2 is SMNVEV (reference sequence). V dropped 5 bases and J dropped 3 bases, with 10 bases sitting between them. This CDR3 comprises 13 residues. This chain's CDR3 is CASSPRGYYGYTF. The DNA for the CDR3 is TGTGCCAGCAGTCCGAGGGGGTACTATGGCTACACCTTC.

CDR3 in amino acids: CASSLGQGYNEQFF. DNA for the CDR3: TGTGCCAGCAGTTTGGGACAGGGTTACAATGAGCAGTTCTTC. The chain employs TRBV27 and TRBJ2-1, with 9 bases lining up with TRBD1. Trimming removed 3 bases from V and 4 bases from J; junction bases left unmatched: 1. Germline assignment: CDR1 MNHEY and CDR2 SMNVEV (reference sequence). This CDR3 region has 14 residues.

This chain links TRBV20-1 with TRBJ2-3; TRBD2 agrees at 8 bases. Germline assignment: CDR1 DFQATT and CDR2 SNEGSKA (reference sequence). Trimming removed 3 bases from V and 0 bases from J; junction bases left unmatched: 5. This CDR3 has 15 amino acids. Here the CDR3 reads CSASREGRSTDTQYF. The CDR3 bases are TGCAGTGCTAGTCGGGAGGGCCGCAGCACAGATACGCAGTATTTT.

The chain couples TRBV20-1 to TRBJ2-7, with D possibly TRBD2 on 5 matching bases. CDR1 and CDR2 from the germline V gene are DFQATT and SNEGSKA (reference sequence). The CDR3 extends over 11 amino acids. The CDR3 DNA reads TGCAGCTGGCTCCGAGGGAGCGAGCAGTACTTC. Amino acids: CSWLRGSEQYF.

This clone was seen just once. V gene TRBV7-2 combines with J gene TRBJ2-7, with 7 bases that match TRBD1. Germline values: CDR1 SGHTA, CDR2 FQGNSA. After removal of 5 bases from V and 3 bases from J, the junction contained 4 bases not matched to a gene. The CDR3 covers 13 residues. Here the CDR3 DNA reads TGTGCCAGCAGCATGGGGACAGTCTACGAGCAGTACTTC. Translation gives CASSMGTVYEQYF.

The rearrangement uses TRBV11-2 and TRBJ2-1; D not resolved. V lost 5 bases and J lost 0, with 17 bases in between. The germline V gene encodes CDR1 SGHAT and CDR2 FQNNGV. This CDR3 is 17 amino acids long. The DNA for the CDR3 is TGTGCCAGCAGCCCTAATCGAGGCGGAAGCTCCTACAATGAGCAGTTCTTC. Its protein product is CASSPNRGGSSYNEQFF.

The chain is built from TRBV5-1 and TRBJ2-5, with 7 positions matching TRBD1. Per germline, CDR1 SGHRS and CDR2 YFSETQ. The V and J ends lost 4 bases and 2 bases, in that order; junction bases with no gene match: 5. The CDR3 contains 14 residues. The CDR3 is CASSPRTGQETQYF. The CDR3 DNA reads TGCGCCAGCAGCCCCCGGACAGGACAAGAGACCCAGTACTTC.

This chain connects TRBV6-5 to TRBJ1-1; D is possibly TRBD1 (6 bases). The CDR3 covers 11 residues. The germline gives CDR1 MNHEY, CDR2 SVGAGI. The V end was cut by 6 bases, the J end by 8 bases, with 10 bases between. CDR3 DNA: TGTGCCAGCAGGACCGGGACAGAAGCTTTCTTT. Its translation is CASRTGTEAFF.

The chain is built from TRBV28 and TRBJ2-7; D is possibly TRBD1 (5 bases). The germline V gene has CDR1 MDHEN and CDR2 SYDVKM. The germline V and J ends were trimmed by 3 bases and 5 bases, with 14 bases remaining between them. The CDR3 totals 14 residues. The CDR3, as DNA: TGTGCCAGCAGTTTGATCCCCAGGGTAAACGAGCAGTACTTC. Translating gives CASSLIPRVNEQYF.

J is TRBJ2-3 and V is TRBV7-6; no firm D call. The V and J ends lost 1 base and 0 bases respectively, with 5 bases between them. The length of the CDR3 is 14 residues. Germline V gene data show CDR1 as SGHVS and CDR2 as FNYEAQ. The CDR3 DNA reads as TGTGCCAGCAGCTTAGACTACAGCACAGATACGCAGTATTTT. Translation: CASSLDYSTDTQYF. The full variable domain, rest sourced from reference TRBV7-6 and TRBJ2-3, is GAGVSQSPRYKVTKRGQDVALRCDPISGHVSLYWYRQALGQGPEFLTYFNYEAQQDKSGLPNDRFSAERPEGSISTLTIQRTEQRDSAMYRCASSLDYSTDTQYFGPGTRLTVL.

The chain combines TRBV27 with TRBJ2-1; 8 bases fit TRBD1. This CDR3 contains 17 residues. In germline, CDR1 is MNHEY, CDR2 SMNVEV (reference sequence). J gave up 0 bases and V 2 bases, and 6 bases lay outside the gene matches. The CDR3 here is CASSLKWTGISYNEQFF. The CDR3 DNA follows: TGTGCCAGCAGTTTAAAATGGACAGGGATCTCCTACAATGAGCAGTTCTTC.

The rearrangement uses TRBV7-9 and TRBJ1-2; D is ambiguous. The germline gives CDR1 SEHNR, CDR2 FQNEAQ (reference sequence). The germline V and J ends were trimmed by 2 bases and 0 bases, with 13 bases remaining between them. The length of the CDR3 is 16 residues. The CDR3 DNA reads TGTGCCAGCAGCTTAACTGGCGGAGGAGCTAACTATGGCTACACCTTC. Protein: CASSLTGGGANYGYTF.